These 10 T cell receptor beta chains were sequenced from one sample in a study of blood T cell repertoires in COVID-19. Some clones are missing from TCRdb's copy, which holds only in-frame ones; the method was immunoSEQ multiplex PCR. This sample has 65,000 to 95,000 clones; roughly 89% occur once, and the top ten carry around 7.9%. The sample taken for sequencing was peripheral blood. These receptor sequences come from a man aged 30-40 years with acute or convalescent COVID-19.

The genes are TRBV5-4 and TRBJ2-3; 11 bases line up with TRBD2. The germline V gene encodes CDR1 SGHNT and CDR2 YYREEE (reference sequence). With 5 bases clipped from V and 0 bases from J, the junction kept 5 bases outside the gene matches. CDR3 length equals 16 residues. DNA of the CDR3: TGTGCCAGCAGACCACGGACTAGCGGGAGCACAGATACGCAGTATTTT. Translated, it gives CASRPRTSGSTDTQYF.

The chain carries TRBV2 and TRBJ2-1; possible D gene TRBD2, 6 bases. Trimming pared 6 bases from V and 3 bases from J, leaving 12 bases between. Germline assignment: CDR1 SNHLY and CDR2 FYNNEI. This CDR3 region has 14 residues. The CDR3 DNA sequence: TGTGCCAGCAGGACAGCGGGCCTCTACAATGAGCAGTTCTTC. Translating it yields CASRTAGLYNEQFF.

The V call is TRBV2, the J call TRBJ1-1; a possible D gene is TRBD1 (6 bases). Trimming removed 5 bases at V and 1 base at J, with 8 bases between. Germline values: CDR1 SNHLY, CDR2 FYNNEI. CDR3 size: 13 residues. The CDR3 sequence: CASSKGQNTEAFF. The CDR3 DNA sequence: TGTGCCAGCAGTAAGGGACAGAACACTGAAGCTTTCTTT.

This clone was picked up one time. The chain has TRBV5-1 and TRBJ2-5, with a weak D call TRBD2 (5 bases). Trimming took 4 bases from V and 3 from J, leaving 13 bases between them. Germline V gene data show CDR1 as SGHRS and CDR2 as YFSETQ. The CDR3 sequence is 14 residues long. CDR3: CASSHGEPKETQYF. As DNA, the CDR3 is TGCGCCAGCAGCCACGGGGAACCTAAAGAGACCCAGTACTTC.

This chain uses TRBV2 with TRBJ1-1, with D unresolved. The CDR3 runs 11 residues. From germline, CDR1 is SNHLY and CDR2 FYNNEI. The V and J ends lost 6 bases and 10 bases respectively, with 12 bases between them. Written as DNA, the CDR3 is TGTGCCAGCAGGGCCCTGGTGGTAGCTTTCTTT. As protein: CASRALVVAFF. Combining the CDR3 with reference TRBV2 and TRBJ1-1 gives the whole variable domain EPEVTQTPSHQVTQMGQEVILRCVPISNHLYFYWYRQILGQKVEFLVSFYNNEISEKSEIFDDQFSVERPDGSNFTLKIRSTKLEDSAMYFCASRALVVAFFGQGTRLTVV.

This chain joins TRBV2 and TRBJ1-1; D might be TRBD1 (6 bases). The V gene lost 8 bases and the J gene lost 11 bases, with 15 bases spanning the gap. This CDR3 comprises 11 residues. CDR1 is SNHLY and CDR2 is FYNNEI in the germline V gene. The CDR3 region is CASFDRWTAFF. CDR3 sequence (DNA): TGTGCCAGCTTTGACAGGTGGACCGCTTTCTTT.

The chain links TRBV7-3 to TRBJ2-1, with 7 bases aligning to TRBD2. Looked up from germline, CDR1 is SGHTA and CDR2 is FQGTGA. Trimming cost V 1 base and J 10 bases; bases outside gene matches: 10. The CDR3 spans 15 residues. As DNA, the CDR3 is TGTGCCAGCAGCTTAAGAAGCGGGAATTCGCAGGAGCAGTTCTTC. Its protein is CASSLRSGNSQEQFF.

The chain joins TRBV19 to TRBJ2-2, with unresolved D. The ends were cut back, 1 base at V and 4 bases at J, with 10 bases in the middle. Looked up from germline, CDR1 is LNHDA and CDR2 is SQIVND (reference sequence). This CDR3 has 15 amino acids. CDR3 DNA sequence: TGTGCCAGTAGTATAGGTCCTATCTCCACCGGGGAGCTGTTTTTT. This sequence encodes CASSIGPISTGELFF.

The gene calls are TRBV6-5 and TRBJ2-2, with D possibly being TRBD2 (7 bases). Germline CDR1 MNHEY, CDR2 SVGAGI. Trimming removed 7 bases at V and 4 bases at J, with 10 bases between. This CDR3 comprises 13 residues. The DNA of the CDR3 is TGTGCCAGCACCGGGGGGCTCACCGGGGAGCTGTTTTTT. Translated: CASTGGLTGELFF.

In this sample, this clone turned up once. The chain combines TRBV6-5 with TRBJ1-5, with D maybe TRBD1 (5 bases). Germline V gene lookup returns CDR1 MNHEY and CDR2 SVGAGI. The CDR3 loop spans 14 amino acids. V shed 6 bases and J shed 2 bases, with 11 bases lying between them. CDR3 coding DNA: TGTGCCAGCAGCCGGGGGGTAGGCAATCAGCCCCAGCATTTT. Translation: CASSRGVGNQPQHF.